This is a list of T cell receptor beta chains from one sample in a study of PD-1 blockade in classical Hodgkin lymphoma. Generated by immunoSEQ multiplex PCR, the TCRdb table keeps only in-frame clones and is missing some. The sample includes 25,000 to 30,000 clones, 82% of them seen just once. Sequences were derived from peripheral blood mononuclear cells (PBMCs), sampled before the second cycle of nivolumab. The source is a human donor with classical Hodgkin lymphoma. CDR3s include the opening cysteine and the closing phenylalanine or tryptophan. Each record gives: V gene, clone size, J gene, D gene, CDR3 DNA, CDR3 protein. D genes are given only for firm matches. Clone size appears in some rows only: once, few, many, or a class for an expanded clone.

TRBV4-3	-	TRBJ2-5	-	TGCGCCAGCAGCCAAGATAGAGCATTAGAGACCCAGTACTTC	CASSQDRALETQYF
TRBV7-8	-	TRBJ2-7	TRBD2	TGTGCCAGCAGCCCCAACCGGGACTACGGAGACGAGCAGTACTTC	CASSPNRDYGDEQYF
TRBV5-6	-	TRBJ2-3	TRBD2	TGTGCCAGCAGCTTGTTGCCTGGACTAGCTGAGGGGGCAGATACGCAGTATTTT	CASSLLPGLAEGADTQYF
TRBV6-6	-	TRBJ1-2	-	TGTGCCAGCAGCCGCCGGGCCAACTATGGCTACACCTTC	CASSRRANYGYTF
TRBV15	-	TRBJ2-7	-	TGTGCCACCAGCAGGGGGACGGATACCTACGAGCAGTACTTC	CATSRGTDTYEQYF
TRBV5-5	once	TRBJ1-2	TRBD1	TGTGCCAGCAGCCCCGGGACAGCTAACTATGGCTACACCTTC	CASSPGTANYGYTF
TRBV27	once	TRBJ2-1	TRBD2	TGTGCCAGCAGTCCCCCACTAGCGGGGGGGGTCTTTAATGAGCAGTTCTTC	CASSPPLAGGVFNEQFF
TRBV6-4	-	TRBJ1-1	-	TGTGCCAGCAGTGACTGGCATGGTGCTGAAGCTTTCTTT	CASSDWHGAEAFF
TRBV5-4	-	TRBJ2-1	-	TGTGCCAGCAGCTCCTTGAAGGTGGCCGGGGGCAGAGGATACAATGAGCAGTTCTTC	CASSSLKVAGGRGYNEQFF
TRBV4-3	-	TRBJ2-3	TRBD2	TGCGCCAGCAGCCAAGATGATAGCGGGGGGGCCGATACGCAGTATTTT	CASSQDDSGGADTQYF
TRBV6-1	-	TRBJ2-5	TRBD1	TGTGCCAGCAGTTATCGGGACAGTCAAGAGACCCAGTACTTC	CASSYRDSQETQYF
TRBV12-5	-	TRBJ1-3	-	TGTGCTAGTGGACAGAGCTCTGGAAACACCATATATTTT	CASGQSSGNTIYF
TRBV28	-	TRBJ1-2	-	TGTGCCAGCAGTTTAAACGGGTATGGCTACACCTTC	CASSLNGYGYTF
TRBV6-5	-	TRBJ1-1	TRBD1	TGTGCCAGCAGTTACAGGGGGCCCTTGAACACTGAAGCTTTCTTT	CASSYRGPLNTEAFF
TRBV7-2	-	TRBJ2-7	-	TGTGCCAGCAGCTTAGTACGTGGCTTGGACGAGCAGTACTTC	CASSLVRGLDEQYF
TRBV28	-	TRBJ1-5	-	TGTGCCAGCAGTTATAAGGGATTCAATCAGCCCCAGCATTTT	CASSYKGFNQPQHF
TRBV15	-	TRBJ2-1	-	TGTGCCACCAGCAGAGATCAGGGGAGCTACAATGAGCAGTTCTTC	CATSRDQGSYNEQFF
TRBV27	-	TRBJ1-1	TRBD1	TGTGCCAGCAGTTCGTTACAGGGGCCGATGAACACTGAAGCTTTCTTT	CASSSLQGPMNTEAFF
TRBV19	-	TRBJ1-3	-	TGTGCCAGTAGTATTCGACCGGGTTATTCTGGAAACACCATATATTTT	CASSIRPGYSGNTIYF
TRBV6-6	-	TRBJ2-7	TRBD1	TGTGCCACCAGAACCGGGACAGGGGGCTACGAGCAGTACTTC	CATRTGTGGYEQYF
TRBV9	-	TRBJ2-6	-	TGTGCCAGCAGCGTTGGGGGGATCACTGGGGCCAACGTCCTGACTTTC	CASSVGGITGANVLTF
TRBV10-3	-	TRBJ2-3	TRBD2	TGTGCCATCAGTGAGTACGGGGAGGCTAGCGGTAACACAGATACGCAGTATTTT	CAISEYGEASGNTDTQYF
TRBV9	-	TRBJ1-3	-	TGTGCCAGCAGCGTACAAGGGGGAACTGGAAACACCATATATTTT	CASSVQGGTGNTIYF
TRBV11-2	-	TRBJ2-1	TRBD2	TGTGCCAGCAGCTTAACGGCGGGGGGCTTCGATGAGCAGTTCTTC	CASSLTAGGFDEQFF
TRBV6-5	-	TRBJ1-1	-	TGTGCCAGCACCCCCGGGGGAAACACTGAAGCTTTCTTT	CASTPGGNTEAFF
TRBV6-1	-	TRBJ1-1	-	TGTGCCAGCAGGGACAACAGGGCGGTCACTGAAGCTTTCTTT	CASRDNRAVTEAFF
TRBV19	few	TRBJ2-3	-	TGTGCCAGTAGTATACAGGAGCGTACAGATACGCAGTATTTT	CASSIQERTDTQYF
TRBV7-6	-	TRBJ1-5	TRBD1	TGTGCCAGCAGCTTACGGACAGGGGGCCCCCAGCATTTT	CASSLRTGGPQHF
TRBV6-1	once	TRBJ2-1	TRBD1	TGTGCCAGCAGTGAAGCTGGAGTTAACAGGGGGCGAGAGGACAATGAGCAGTTCTTC	CASSEAGVNRGREDNEQFF